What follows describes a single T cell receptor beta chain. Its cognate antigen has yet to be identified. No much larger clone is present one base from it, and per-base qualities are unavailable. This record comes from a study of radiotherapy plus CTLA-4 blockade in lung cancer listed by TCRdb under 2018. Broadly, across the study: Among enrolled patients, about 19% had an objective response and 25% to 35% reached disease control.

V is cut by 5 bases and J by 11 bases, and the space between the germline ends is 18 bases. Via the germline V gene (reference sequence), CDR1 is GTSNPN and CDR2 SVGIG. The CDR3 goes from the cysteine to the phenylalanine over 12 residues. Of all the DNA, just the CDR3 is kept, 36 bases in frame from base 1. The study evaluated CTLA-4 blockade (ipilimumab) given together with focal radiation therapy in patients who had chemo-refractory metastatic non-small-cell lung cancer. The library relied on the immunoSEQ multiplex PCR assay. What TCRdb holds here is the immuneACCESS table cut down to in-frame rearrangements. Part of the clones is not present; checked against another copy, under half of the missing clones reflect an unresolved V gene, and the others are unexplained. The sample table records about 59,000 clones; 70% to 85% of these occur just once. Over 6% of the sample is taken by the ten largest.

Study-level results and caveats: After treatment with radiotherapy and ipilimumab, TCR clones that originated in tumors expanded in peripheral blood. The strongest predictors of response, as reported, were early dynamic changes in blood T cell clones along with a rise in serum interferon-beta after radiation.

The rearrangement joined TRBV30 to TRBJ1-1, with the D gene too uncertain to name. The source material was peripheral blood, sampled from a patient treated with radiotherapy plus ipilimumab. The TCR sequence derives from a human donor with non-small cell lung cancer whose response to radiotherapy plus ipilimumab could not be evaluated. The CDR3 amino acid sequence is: CAWDIPGARAFF. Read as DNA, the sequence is TGTGCCTGGGACATCCCGGGAGCAAGGGCTTTCTTT.